Below are 3 T cell receptor beta chains sequenced from a single sample in a study of blood T cell repertoires in COVID-19 (dated by TCRdb to 2018 to 2021). Receptors were amplified or captured by the immunoSEQ multiplex PCR assay. TCRdb stores this immuneACCESS table with in-frame sequences only. Part of the clones is absent; in the studies checked, under half of the shortfall reflects unresolved V genes, and no reason is known for the rest. A total of about 170,000 clones appear in this sample, over 70% of them only once. The ten largest clones capture around 19% of the sample. Sample: peripheral blood. The receptors shown here come from a woman in her seventies who had recovered from COVID-19.

The chain has TRBV19 and TRBJ1-1, with D uncertain. Germline CDR1 reads LNHDA; CDR2 reads SQIVND (reference sequence). Trimming pared 3 bases from V and 3 bases from J, leaving 8 bases between. The CDR3 contains 13 residues. The CDR3 region has the DNA TGTGCCAGTAGTATCGCGGGAGACACTGAAGCTTTCTTT. This sequence encodes CASSIAGDTEAFF.

The table lists this clone with a count of one. The chain combines TRBV12-5 with TRBJ1-6; D is unresolved. Trimming removed 3 bases from V and 8 bases from J, with 5 bases in between. This CDR3 has 12 amino acids. The germline V gene has CDR1 LGHNT and CDR2 FRNRAP. CDR3 sequence: CASGFGDSPLHF. CDR3 nucleotide sequence: TGTGCTAGTGGTTTCGGGGATTCACCCCTCCACTTT. Full variable domain (remainder filled in from reference TRBV12-5 and TRBJ1-6): DARVTQTPRHKVTEMGQEVTMRCQPILGHNTVFWYRQTMMQGLELLAYFRNRAPLDDSGMPKDRFSAEMPDATLATLKIQPSEPRDSAVYFCASGFGDSPLHFGNGTRLTVT.

This chain connects TRBV12-5 to TRBJ2-2, with 7 bases identical to TRBD1. The CDR3 runs 15 residues. V shed 6 bases, J shed 4 bases, and the junction held 8 bases outside the gene matches. In germline, CDR1 is LGHNT, CDR2 FRNRAP. CDR3 sequence reads: CASGPPAGGTGELFF. The CDR3 nucleotides read TGTGCTAGTGGCCCCCCGGCAGGGGGCACCGGGGAGCTGTTTTTT.